This T cell receptor (beta chain) is drawn from a study of blood T cell dynamics during melanoma immunotherapy. Germline V lookup: CDR1 MGHRA, CDR2 YSYEKL. The CDR3 totals 18 residues. With 1 base removed from V and 2 bases from J, the gap between germline ends came to 19 bases. Time point described: pre-treatment baseline. The assay was immunoSEQ multiplex PCR, and TCRdb's table has in-frame clones only and misses some. The sample lists approximately 15,000 clones; about 85% were seen once. The genes are TRBV4-1 and TRBJ2-3; either TRBD1 or TRBD2 may supply D (5 bases each). The receptor was isolated from a human donor with melanoma. The sequencing used blood, collected from a patient treated with checkpoint blockade. The DNA for the CDR3 is TGCGCCAGCAGCCAAGTTGGATCGGGACGTAAATTCACAGATACGCAGTATTTT. Its translation: CASSQVGSGRKFTDTQYF.